This TCR beta chain was found in a study of blood T cell repertoires in COVID-19. Study-wide background: COVID-19 samples collected from the United States, Italy and Spain covered acute and convalescent phases. T cells, B-cell-depleted T cells, or PBMCs supplied cDNA or gDNA.

The CDR3 loop spans 15 amino acids. The germline V and J ends were trimmed by 5 bases and 7 bases, with 17 bases remaining between them. Germline CDR1 MNHEY, CDR2 SVGAGI. In the original processing: Nucleated cell counts were estimated from reference gene primer amplification. Clones were read by immunoSEQ multiplex PCR, and TCRdb kept only the in-frame ones, dropping some. The V and J calls and clone size come from that table; D and trimming were worked out from the DNA. The table lists approximately 130,000 clones, around 85% of them singletons. The chain recombines TRBV6-5 with TRBJ1-4, with D perhaps matching TRBD1 (6 bases). Sequencing input: peripheral blood. This receptor was obtained from a human donor in a cohort sampled during active COVID-19. The CDR3 region has the DNA TGTGCCAGCAGTCCTCAGGGGTCCGGCAGTGAAAAACTGTTTTTT. Translating it yields CASSPQGSGSEKLFF.